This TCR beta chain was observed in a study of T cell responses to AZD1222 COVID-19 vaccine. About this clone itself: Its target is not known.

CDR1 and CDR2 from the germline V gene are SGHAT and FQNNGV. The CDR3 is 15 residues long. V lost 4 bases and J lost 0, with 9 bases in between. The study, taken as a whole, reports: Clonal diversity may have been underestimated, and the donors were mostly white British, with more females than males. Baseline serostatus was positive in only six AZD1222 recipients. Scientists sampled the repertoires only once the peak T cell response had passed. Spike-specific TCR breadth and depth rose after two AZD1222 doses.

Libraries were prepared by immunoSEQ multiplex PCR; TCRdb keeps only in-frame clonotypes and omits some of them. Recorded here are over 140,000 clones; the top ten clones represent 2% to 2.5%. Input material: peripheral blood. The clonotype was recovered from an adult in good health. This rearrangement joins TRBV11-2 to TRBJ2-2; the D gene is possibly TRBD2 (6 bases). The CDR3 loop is CASSSGLTNTGELFF. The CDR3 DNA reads TGTGCCAGCAGCTCGGGACTGACGAACACCGGGGAGCTGTTTTTT.